One sample yielded the 12 T cell receptor beta chains listed below, sequenced in a study of T cells in Graves' hyperthyroidism and ophthalmopathy. Researchers amplified the TCR beta CDR3 regions from RNA transcripts. A first-round RT-PCR of the TCR CDR3 used the HTBI primer set. Using its own MiXCR run on the multiplex PCR reads, TCRdb lists one record per CDR3 protein. Of roughly 170,000 distinct CDR3 sequences listed, approximately 15% are singletons. The sequencing input was blood. The receptor set was obtained from a woman between 50 and 59 years old with Graves' hyperthyroidism.

This chain joins TRBV12-3 or TRBV12-4 and TRBJ1-5; 7 bases line up with TRBD1. The trim removed 5 bases at V and 6 bases at J, leaving 4 bases unmatched. This CDR3 contains 13 residues. The CDR3, as DNA: TGTGCCAGCAGTGGACAGGAAAGTCAGCCCCAGCATTTT. Translated: CASSGQESQPQHF.

CDR3 sequence: CASGWANTEAFF. The DNA of the CDR3 is TGTGCCAGCGGCTGGGCAAACACTGAAGCTTTCTTT. The chain carries TRBV2 and TRBJ1-1; D ambiguous. There are 12 residues in the CDR3. Between the trimmed V and J ends, which lost 8 bases and 2 bases, there was a span of 9 bases. CDR1 and CDR2 (germline): SNHLY, FYNNEI.

The gene calls are TRBV5-5 and TRBJ2-7; TRBD1 is a possible D gene (6 bases). The CDR3 extends over 15 amino acids. Trimming left V 0 bases short and J 1 base short, with 11 bases between. CDR1 and CDR2 (germline): SGHKS, YYEKEE (reference sequence). The CDR3, as DNA: TGTGCCAGCAGCTTGGTGGACAGCCTTTCCTACGAGCAGTACTTC. Its protein product is CASSLVDSLSYEQYF.

V is TRBV6-2 or TRBV6-3 and J is TRBJ2-7; 8 bases map to TRBD1. The germline V gene encodes CDR1 MNHEY and CDR2 SVGEGT. The CDR3 consists of 14 residues. Trimming cost V 4 bases and J 4 bases; bases outside gene matches: 6. CDR3: CASSSGQGRYEQYF. CDR3 coding DNA: TGTGCCAGCAGTTCTGGACAGGGAAGGTACGAGCAGTACTTC.

The gene calls are TRBV12-3 or TRBV12-4 and TRBJ1-2; D gene ambiguous. Trimming cost V 3 bases and J 7 bases, with 15 bases left between them. This CDR3 has 14 amino acids. In DNA form, the CDR3 reads TGTGCCAGCAGTTTTTTGCGGCTGTCGGGTGGCTACACCTTC. Its protein product is CASSFLRLSGGYTF.

The CDR3 region is CASSYLTGTGYQPQHF. The CDR3 coding sequence is TGTGCCAGCAGTTACCTCACCGGGACAGGCTATCAGCCCCAGCATTTT. This chain joins TRBV12-3 or TRBV12-4 and TRBJ1-5; 8 nucleotides line up with TRBD1. CDR3 length equals 16 residues. After removal of 4 bases from V and 5 bases from J, the junction contained 10 bases not matched to a gene.

This clonotype was counted ten times or more. The J gene is TRBJ2-1, the V gene TRBV14, with 9 bases matching TRBD2. The germline V gene has CDR1 SGHDN and CDR2 FVKESK. Losses at the gene ends were 4 bases for V and 3 bases for J; bases not matched to a gene: 7. CDR3 size: 16 residues. CDR3 nucleotides: TGTGCCAGCAGCCTCGTAGCGGGGGCCAACTACAATGAGCAGTTCTTC. As protein: CASSLVAGANYNEQFF.

This chain links TRBV3-1 with TRBJ1-2; tentative D call: TRBD1 (5 bases). V dropped 2 bases and J dropped 8 bases, with 12 bases sitting between them. The CDR3 contains 13 residues. Germline CDR1 reads LGHDT; CDR2 reads YNNKEL (reference sequence). CDR3 amino acids: CASSQQGSYGYTF. In DNA, the CDR3 is TGTGCCAGCAGCCAACAGGGAAGCTACGGCTACACCTTC.

This clonotype showed up many times. This chain links TRBV7-2 with TRBJ1-2; D is undetermined. The CDR3 extends over 14 amino acids. The V gene lost 2 bases and the J gene lost 2 bases, with 9 bases spanning the gap. Germline V gene data show CDR1 as SGHTA and CDR2 as FQGNSA. CDR3 DNA sequence: TGTGCCAGCAGCTTAAGATGGCAGAACTATGGCTACACCTTC. It translates to CASSLRWQNYGYTF.

The sample holds many counts of this clonotype. The rearrangement links TRBV27 to TRBJ2-1, with 11 bases identical to TRBD2. V shed 2 bases, J shed 9 bases, and the junction held 15 bases outside the gene matches. The length of the CDR3 is 18 residues. Germline V CDR1 and CDR2: MNHEY, SMNVEV (reference sequence). As DNA, the CDR3 is TGTGCCAGCAGTTTAGTAGCTTGGCTAGCGGGGGGCCGCCGTGAGCAGTTCTTC. This encodes CASSLVAWLAGGRREQFF.

This clonotype was counted at least ten times. This sequence joins TRBV9 and TRBJ2-2, with D hard to call. The germline V gene has CDR1 SGDLS and CDR2 YYNGEE. The CDR3 is 14 residues long. Trimming pared 3 bases from V and 3 bases from J, leaving 9 bases between. The CDR3 region has the DNA TGTGCCAGCAGCGGTACTTCATACACCGGGGAGCTGTTTTTT. It specifies CASSGTSYTGELFF.

This clonotype appeared a few times. The chain employs TRBV19 and TRBJ2-7, with D unclear. Germline CDR1 LNHDA, CDR2 SQIVND (reference sequence). The CDR3 length is 15 residues. V was cut by 5 bases and J by 0 bases, with 14 bases left in between. CDR3 DNA: TGTGCCAGTAGTTTGATTTTAGACCGCTCCTACGAGCAGTACTTC. Its protein is CASSLILDRSYEQYF.